This T cell receptor (beta chain) was sequenced during a study of blood T cell repertoires in COVID-19. Sequencing used immunoSEQ multiplex PCR; TCRdb keeps in-frame clones, though not all of them. The top ten hold about a sixth of the sample, which has 200,000 to 250,000 clones, around 84% seen once. Sequencing was done on a sample of peripheral blood. The clonotype originates from a woman of 80 years or more with active or convalescent COVID-19.

The CDR3 loop is CASSQLAGGRYNEQFF. In DNA, the CDR3 is TGTGCCAGCAGCCAGTTAGCGGGGGGGAGGTACAATGAGCAGTTCTTC. The chain employs TRBV3-1 (or the pseudogene TRBV3-2) and TRBJ2-1, with 11 bases fitting TRBD2. The germline CDR1 and CDR2 sequences are LGHDT and YNNKEL (reference sequence). V was pared by 3 bases and J by 4 bases, with 5 bases of the junction left unmatched. The CDR3 has 16 residues.